The sequence of this T cell receptor (beta chain) was determined in a study of post-analysis software for immune sequencing data. Each TCR beta cDNA library carried unique molecular identifiers. The source material, roughly 0.9 to 10 million T cells, gave rise to roughly 0.5 million cDNA molecules. TCRdb recomputed calls from the PCR reads with MiXCR, one row per CDR3 protein. The table includes around 400,000 distinct CDR3 sequences, about a third detected once. Sequencing input: blood. This clonotype was obtained from a girl aged 5-17 years with multiple sclerosis.

DNA of the CDR3: TGTGCCAGCAGCCCTTTCCCGGGGGGAACGGGTACACCCCTCCACTTT. The encoded protein is CASSPFPGGTGTPLHF. This chain connects TRBV6-5 to TRBJ1-6; D possibly corresponds to TRBD1 (5 bases). The germline CDR1 and CDR2 sequences are MNHEY and SVGAGI. The CDR3 is 16 residues long. Trimming pared 6 bases from V and 11 bases from J, leaving 23 bases between.